The 18 T cell receptor beta chains listed next were all sequenced from one sample in a study of T-cell memory formation after mild COVID-19. MiXCR, run by TCRdb on the 5' RACE reads, gives a single entry per CDR3 protein. The sample lists 250,000 or so distinct CDR3 sequences; more than 15% were seen once. The sequenced sample was PBMCs or a T cell subset sorted from them (not recorded which). These receptors came from a man aged 18 to 29 who had mild COVID-19 (a few samples of this study predate the infection). Cell type and time point are not known.

This clonotype has only a few counts. The V call is TRBV24-1, the J call TRBJ1-2, with 7 positions matching TRBD1. The CDR3 totals 13 residues. The germline V gene encodes CDR1 KGHDR and CDR2 SFDVKD. V lost 6 bases and J lost 4; bases outside the gene matches: 4. The CDR3 coding sequence is TGTGCCACCAGTTCAGGGGGTACCTATGGCTACACCTTC. Its translation is CATSSGGTYGYTF.

There are a few counts of this clonotype. This chain links TRBV6-5 with TRBJ2-3; D unclear. There are 14 residues in the CDR3. V was trimmed by 2 bases and J by 1 base, leaving 7 bases between them. Germline loops: CDR1 MNHEY, CDR2 SVGAGI. The chain's CDR3 is CASSYRSGTDTQYF. The CDR3 coding sequence is TGTGCCAGCAGTTACCGTTCAGGCACAGATACGCAGTATTTT.

The chain links TRBV5-1 to TRBJ2-1; 11 bases are shared with TRBD1. Germline CDR1 reads SGHRS; CDR2 reads YFSETQ. V gave up 3 bases and J gave up 0 bases; unmatched junction bases: 14. The CDR3 spans 20 residues. The CDR3 region has the DNA TGCGCCAGCAGCTCCTCCGGGACAGGGGGGAGACTAAGCTCCTACAATGAGCAGTTCTTC. This gives the protein CASSSSGTGGRLSSYNEQFF. Full variable domain (missing parts from reference TRBV5-1 and TRBJ2-1): KAGVTQTPRYLIKTRGQQVTLSCSPISGHRSVSWYQQTPGQGLQFLFEYFSETQRNKGNFPGRFSGRQFSNSRSEMNVSTLELGDSALYLCASSSSGTGGRLSSYNEQFFGPGTRLTVL.

This clonotype was detected a few times. The rearrangement uses TRBV7-2 and TRBJ2-2; D remains ambiguous. The germline V gene encodes CDR1 SGHTA and CDR2 FQGNSA. The CDR3 spans 13 residues. Between the trimmed V and J ends, which lost 5 bases and 7 bases, there was a span of 11 bases. In DNA, the CDR3 is TGTGCCAGCAGCGCCTTTTCGGGCGGGGAGCTGTTTTTT. Translation gives CASSAFSGGELFF.

This clonotype was counted between two and nine times. The rearrangement joins TRBV6-2 or TRBV6-3 to TRBJ2-5; D is ambiguous. Per the germline V gene, CDR1 is MNHEY and CDR2 is SVGEGT. V lost 6 bases to trimming and J lost 7 bases, with 12 bases between them. The CDR3 covers 12 residues. CDR3 loop: CASREPGGTQYF. The CDR3 nucleotides read TGTGCCAGCAGAGAACCAGGCGGGACCCAGTACTTC.

This clonotype showed up just a few times. In DNA, the CDR3 is TGCGCCAGCAGCTTGGGACAGGGGTCCCTATCCTACGAGCAGTACTTC. This encodes CASSLGQGSLSYEQYF. The chain combines TRBV5-1 with TRBJ2-7, with 8 bases lining up with TRBD1. Germline lookup yields CDR1 SGHRS and CDR2 YFSETQ. V trimming: 0 bases; J trimming: 1 base; junction bases outside the gene matches: 6. This CDR3 is 16 amino acids long.

The genes are TRBV29-1 and TRBJ2-1; TRBD1 matches 8 bases. CDR3 length: 16 residues. The J segment lost 7 bases and the V segment lost 7 bases, leaving 18 bases of the junction unmatched. Germline CDR1 is SQVTM and CDR2 is ANQGSEA. The CDR3 DNA follows: TGCAGCGGCGGACAGGGTTCCCAGTATCCTAATAATGAGCAGTTCTTC. Encoded protein: CSGGQGSQYPNNEQFF.

In its sample, this clonotype was seen a few times. The chain combines TRBV13 with TRBJ1-2, with D uncertain. CDR1 is PRHDT and CDR2 is FYEKMQ in the germline V gene (reference sequence). The CDR3 has 14 amino acids. V dropped 5 bases and J dropped 4 bases, with 14 bases sitting between them. The CDR3 DNA sequence: TGTGCCAGCAGCCCCCGTCCGGTGGGCTATGGCTACACCTTC. Protein product: CASSPRPVGYGYTF.

This clonotype was found a few times. The chain uses TRBV6-5 and TRBJ1-2, with 7 bases aligning to TRBD1. J was trimmed by 4 bases and V by 6 bases; bases with no gene match: 5. This CDR3 contains 13 residues. Germline lookup yields CDR1 MNHEY and CDR2 SVGAGI. The chain's CDR3 is CASRRGRGYGYTF. CDR3 nucleotides: TGTGCCAGCAGAAGGGGGCGCGGCTATGGCTACACCTTC.

The sample holds a few counts of this clonotype. The chain recombines TRBV6-5 with TRBJ2-3; 7 bases agree with TRBD2. The CDR3 is made up of 14 amino acids. Germline assignment: CDR1 MNHEY and CDR2 SVGAGI. Losses at the gene ends were 1 base for V and 3 bases for J; bases not matched to a gene: 1. CDR3 DNA sequence: TGTGCCAGCAGTTACTTGGGGGGGACAGATACGCAGTATTTT. It specifies CASSYLGGTDTQYF.

This clonotype was counted only a few times. The chain uses TRBV5-6 and TRBJ2-7; D not certain. The CDR3 has 13 residues. Per the germline V gene, CDR1 is SGHDT and CDR2 is YYEEEE. The V end lost 4 bases, the J end lost 4 bases, and 12 bases lay between the germline ends. The CDR3 spells CASSIWAGYEQYF. The CDR3 DNA follows: TGTGCCAGCAGCATCTGGGCCGGATACGAGCAGTACTTC. The whole variable domain, filled in from reference TRBV5-6 and TRBJ2-7, reads DAGVTQSPTHLIKTRGQQVTLRCSPKSGHDTVSWYQQALGQGPQFIFQYYEEEERQRGNFPDRFSGHQFPNYSSELNVNALLLGDSALYLCASSIWAGYEQYFGPGTRLTVT.

The sample holds a few counts of this clonotype. This chain joins TRBV6-2 or TRBV6-3 and TRBJ2-3; perhaps D is TRBD1 or TRBD2 (5 bases each). Germline V gene lookup returns CDR1 MNHEY and CDR2 SVGEGT. The CDR3 totals 19 residues. V was pared by 6 bases and J by 6 bases, with 31 bases between. The DNA of the CDR3 is TGTGCCAGCAGCCCATATCCCGGGACCCAAACCCCTAACGCGGATACGCAGTATTTT. Amino acid sequence: CASSPYPGTQTPNADTQYF.

This clonotype was counted at least ten times. The rearrangement uses TRBV6-6 and TRBJ2-1; D gene uncertain. Germline V CDR1 and CDR2: MNHNY, SVGAGI (reference sequence). The CDR3 is 15 residues long. The V and J ends lost 0 bases and 9 bases respectively, with 15 bases between them. CDR3 residues: CASSYSGPARREQFF. The CDR3 DNA reads TGTGCCAGCAGTTACTCCGGGCCCGCCCGGCGTGAGCAGTTCTTC.

In its sample, this clonotype was seen a few times. The chain is built from TRBV20-1 and TRBJ2-7; no definite D call. V lost 0 bases and J lost 0, with 12 bases in between. This CDR3 has 15 residues. CDR1 and CDR2 from the germline V gene are DFQATT and SNEGSKA (reference sequence). DNA for the CDR3: TGCAGTGCTAGAGATCATCAGCAAAGCTCCTACGAGCAGTACGTC. It is translated as CSARDHQQSSYEQYV.

The V call is TRBV9, the J call TRBJ1-2, with 9 nucleotides matching TRBD1. V lost 1 base and J lost 4; bases outside the gene matches: 8. The CDR3 has 16 amino acids. Germline loops: CDR1 SGDLS, CDR2 YYNGEE. The CDR3 sequence: CASSVLGDRDTYGYTF. DNA of the CDR3: TGTGCCAGCAGCGTACTAGGGGACAGGGATACCTATGGCTACACCTTC.

This clonotype was seen many times. V is TRBV5-1 and J is TRBJ2-1, with D possibly TRBD2 on 6 matching bases. The CDR3 has 12 amino acids. Germline V gene sequence: CDR1 SGHRS, CDR2 YFSETQ. The V end lost 4 bases, the J end lost 7 bases, and 9 bases lay between the germline ends. The DNA for the CDR3 is TGCGCCAGCAGCACGGGGGATAATGAGCAGTTCTTC. Its protein is CASSTGDNEQFF.

The V call is TRBV6-6, the J call TRBJ2-1; 8 bases map to TRBD1. Germline lookup yields CDR1 MNHNY and CDR2 SVGAGI (reference sequence). J was trimmed by 8 bases and V by 5 bases; bases with no gene match: 5. The CDR3 is 13 residues long. CDR3 DNA: TGTGCCAGCAGTACCACAGGGGGACATGAGCAGTTCTTC. Its protein is CASSTTGGHEQFF.

The chain uses TRBV7-9 and TRBJ1-5; D remains ambiguous. Germline-derived CDR1 and CDR2 are SEHNR and FQNEAQ (reference sequence). CDR3 length equals 13 residues. V was pared by 2 bases and J by 4 bases, with 6 bases between. The CDR3 nucleotides read TGTGCCAGCAGCTTAAACACAAATCAGCCCCAGCATTTT. This sequence encodes CASSLNTNQPQHF.